This T cell receptor beta chain is from a study of graft-versus-host responses after intestinal transplantation (dated by TCRdb to the early 2020s). Broadly, across the study: Recipients received multivisceral, liver-intestinal, or isolated intestinal transplants. A peak of at least 4% donor T cells among recipient peripheral blood mononuclear cells was the definition used for donor T cell macrochimerism. Rather than going through the commercial service, samples from three later patients were sequenced in-house on an Illumina MiSeq and processed with MiXCR. A cohort of some 24 intestinal transplant recipients, including one retransplant, was enrolled, and 3 patients lacking pretransplant specimens were excluded. To identify alloreactive clones, pre-transplant mixed lymphocyte reaction products were sequenced and then compared with unstimulated pre-transplant donor and recipient T cells. Anti-thymocyte globulin induction was given to all recipients, followed by maintenance tacrolimus and steroids for about 3 years. Graft-versus-host and host-versus-graft alloreactive T cell clones were tracked in the graft, circulation and bone marrow after intestinal transplantation using bulk TCR-beta CDR3 sequencing.

Library preparation used the immunoSEQ multiplex PCR assay. For most patients, genomic DNA was isolated using the Qiagen DNeasy Blood and Tissue Kit and was shipped frozen to Adaptive Biotechnologies for TCR sequencing. High-throughput TCR-beta CDR3 sequencing of genomic DNA from most patients was performed by Adaptive Biotechnologies. The study's processing was this. Adaptive's ImmunoSEQ software supplied the TCR sequencing data for under 20 patients, while MiXCR and VDJtools were used to process a few other patients. To correct CD4 versus CD8 sorting errors, sequences present in both subsets at a frequency ratio below 5:1 were removed. CDR3 nucleotide sequences shared between donor and recipient were removed because their origin could not be assigned. At least 2-fold expansion over unstimulated cells and a minimum CFSE-low frequency of 0.002% (template counts) or 0.001% (read counts) were required for clones to be classified as alloreactive. Clones were considered mappable if detected in sequenced pre-transplant spleen, lymph node, or MLR CFSE-low populations of the donor or recipient. The cumulative frequency of alloreactive clones was calculated as a percentage of all sequences, weighted by copy number. Not all clones reach the TCRdb copy of this immuneACCESS table, which keeps in-frame sequences only. Checked studies attribute under half of the gap to unresolved V genes and leave the rest unexplained. V, J and clone size are those of that table, while D and trimming were read from the DNA. The sample table lists about 82,000 clones, 80% to 95% of them with a count of one. The ten largest clones take up approximately 0.3% of the sample.

On this clone itself: Its recognized antigen is unknown. Qualities for individual bases were not recorded, and no much larger clone is one base off.

The time point label on this specimen signifies: cells obtained before transplantation from donor or recipient. CD3+CD4+ and CD3+CD8+ populations were FACS-sorted from unstimulated pre-transplant donor and recipient cells taken from spleen or lymph nodes. For this chain, trimming is 2 bases at the V end and 5 bases at the J end, and the number of junction bases without a gene match is 5. The CDR3 holds 14 amino acids from the cysteine to the phenylalanine. Only CDR3 DNA is held: 42 bases, read in frame from base 1. Sequences SGHAT (CDR1) and FQNNGV (CDR2) are obtained from the germline V gene. Results and caveats for the whole study, not just this receptor: High GvH to HvG T cell clonal ratios were observed in the allografts of patients with donor T cell macrochimerism. The relatively low number and heterogeneity of intestinal transplant patients limited the conclusions. Early after transplant, peak levels of circulating GvH clones were associated with declines in HvG clones. GvH clones were found in recipient bone marrow, and some of the GvH clones appeared earlier in ileal mucosa or blood, which is consistent with an intestinal mucosal origin.

The sample consisted of unstimulated CD4+ T cells sorted from spleen or lymph node cells, taken before transplant. The sequence was collected from a human donor who was the organ donor for an intestinal transplant. In this chain, TRBV11-2 is recombined with TRBJ2-5, with 7 bases aligning to TRBD2. DNA sequence: TGTGCCAGCAGCTTAAGCTTCGGGGGGGAGACCCAGTACTTC. Its protein is CASSLSFGGETQYF. The entire variable domain, with the stretches around the CDR3 drawn from the reference TRBV11-2 and TRBJ2-5 proteins, is EAGVAQSPRYKIIEKRQSVAFWCNPISGHATLYWYQQILGQGPKLLIQFQNNGVVDDSQLPKDRFSAERLKGVDSTLKIQPAKLEDSAVYLCASSLSFGGETQYFGPGTRLLVL.